The rows below give T cell receptor beta chains drawn from one sample of a study of shared clonotypes between healthy human individuals. This table comes from immunoSEQ multiplex PCR, and its TCRdb copy is limited to in-frame clones, with some not included. The repertoire holds roughly 700,000 clones, with approximately 79% as singletons. Sequencing used memory CD4+ T cells sorted from blood. Receptors originate from a young woman in good health. Both conserved end residues are part of each CDR3. Each record gives: V gene, J gene, D gene, clone size, CDR3 protein, CDR3 DNA. The D gene is left open where the match is weak. Clone size appears in some rows only: once, few, many, or a class for an expanded clone.

V: TRBV28
J: TRBJ1-2
D: TRBD1
size: NA
CDR3: CASDGWDRRLSGYTF
DNA: TGTGCCAGCGACGGGTGGGACAGGCGACTAAGTGGCTACACCTTC

V: TRBV28
J: TRBJ1-1
D: NA
size: NA
CDR3: CASSLPHAAGTEAFF
DNA: TGTGCCAGCAGTTTGCCCCATGCCGCTGGCACTGAAGCTTTCTTT

V: TRBV11-2
J: TRBJ1-2
D: NA
size: NA
CDR3: CASSRNTLRRQLANYGYTF
DNA: TGTGCCAGCAGCCGAAACACACTCAGACGACAATTAGCTAACTATGGCTACACCTTC

V: TRBV15
J: TRBJ2-3
D: TRBD2
size: NA
CDR3: CATSSPHGEGLPAQYF
DNA: TGTGCCACCAGCTCCCCTCATGGGGAGGGCCTTCCAGCGCAGTATTTT

V: TRBV25-1
J: TRBJ1-5
D: NA
size: once
CDR3: CASSEDGSNQPQHF
DNA: TGTGCCAGCAGTGAAGACGGAAGCAATCAGCCCCAGCATTTT

V: TRBV18
J: TRBJ2-3
D: TRBD2
size: NA
CDR3: CASSPGTSGWADTQYF
DNA: TGTGCCAGCTCACCAGGGACTAGCGGGTGGGCAGATACGCAGTATTTT

V: TRBV6-5
J: TRBJ1-3
D: TRBD1
size: few
CDR3: CASSLGQMQNTIYF
DNA: TGTGCCAGCAGCTTGGGACAGATGCAAAACACCATATATTTT

V: TRBV7-6
J: TRBJ2-1
D: TRBD2
size: NA
CDR3: CASSLSETGTSGSRRRNEQFF
DNA: TGTGCCAGCAGCCTAAGCGAGACCGGGACTAGCGGGAGTAGGCGGCGGAATGAGCAGTTCTTC

V: TRBV5-4
J: TRBJ1-2
D: TRBD1
size: NA
CDR3: CASSGDRVAGYTF
DNA: TGTGCCAGCAGCGGGGACAGGGTGGCTGGCTACACCTTC

V: TRBV7-9
J: TRBJ1-2
D: NA
size: NA
CDR3: CASSLGQNYGYTF
DNA: TGTGCCAGCAGCTTAGGTCAGAACTATGGCTACACCTTC

V: TRBV19
J: TRBJ1-5
D: NA
size: NA
CDR3: CASSIEKSNQPQHF
DNA: TGTGCCAGTAGTATAGAGAAGAGCAATCAGCCCCAGCATTTT